One sample yielded the 8 T cell receptor beta chains listed below, sequenced in a study of T cells in Graves' hyperthyroidism and ophthalmopathy. TCR beta CDR3 regions were amplified from RNA transcripts. Researchers ran a first-round RT-PCR on the TCR CDR3 using the HTBI primer set. MiXCR, run by TCRdb on the multiplex PCR reads, gives a single entry per CDR3 protein. Altogether 550,000 to 800,000 distinct CDR3 sequences are present, around 15% being singletons, with the ten largest covering under 10%. Sequencing used blood. The receptors come from a man younger than 30 with Graves' hyperthyroidism.

CDR3 sequence (DNA): TGCGCCAGCAGCTTGGCCGAGCCGGAGGAGACCCAGTACTTC. As protein: CASSLAEPEETQYF. The J gene is TRBJ2-5, the V gene TRBV5-1; D ambiguous. The CDR3 consists of 14 residues. The V end was cut by 0 bases, the J end by 5 bases, with 11 bases between. The germline V gene has CDR1 SGHRS and CDR2 YFSETQ.

The rearrangement links TRBV10-3 to TRBJ2-1; D could derive from TRBD1 or TRBD2 (5 bases each). The CDR3 is made up of 12 amino acids. V was pared by 2 bases and J by 7 bases, with 6 bases between. Per the germline V gene, CDR1 is ENHRY and CDR2 is SYGVKD. The CDR3 reads CAISEGGNEQFF. The CDR3 DNA reads TGTGCCATCAGTGAGGGGGGAAATGAGCAGTTCTTC.

The chain is built from TRBV20-1 and TRBJ1-2; 7 nucleotides match TRBD1. Germline V gene lookup returns CDR1 DFQATT and CDR2 SNEGSKA (reference sequence). CDR3 length equals 19 residues. V gave up 5 bases and J gave up 0 bases; unmatched junction bases: 21. The CDR3 region has the DNA TGCAGTGCTTCGGGCCCTCAAACCCTGGGACAGCTAGCTAACTATGGCTACACCTTC. Its translation: CSASGPQTLGQLANYGYTF.

Notes on this clonotype: Given the absence of the conserved phenylalanine or tryptophan at the CDR3 end, a read error is likely. The CDR3 reads CASSQDHDGSYEQYL. CDR3 nucleotide sequence: TGCGCCAGCAGCCAAGATCACGACGGCTCCTACGAGCAGTACCTC. The chain couples TRBV4-3 to TRBJ2-7; unclear D gene. Trimming left V 0 bases short and J 0 bases short, with 9 bases between. The CDR3 runs to 15 residues. Germline CDR1 LGHNA, CDR2 YSLEER.

The chain recombines TRBV20-1 with TRBJ2-7; 10 bases match TRBD2. V shed 3 bases and J 2 bases; nucleotides not matched to a gene: 7. This CDR3 region has 15 residues. Per the germline V gene, CDR1 is DFQATT and CDR2 is SNEGSKA (reference sequence). CDR3 sequence reads: CSARPRLAGPYEQYF. The DNA of the CDR3 is TGCAGTGCTAGGCCCCGACTAGCGGGCCCCTACGAGCAGTACTTC.

There are many counts of this clonotype. J is TRBJ1-4 and V is TRBV30; maybe TRBD1 (5 bases). CDR3 length: 12 residues. Trimming took off 5 bases at V and 4 bases at J, with 8 bases between the two ends. Germline V lookup: CDR1 GTSNPN, CDR2 SVGIG (reference sequence). The CDR3 protein is CAWDQGNEKLFF. In DNA, the CDR3 is TGTGCCTGGGACCAGGGTAATGAAAAACTGTTTTTT.

This clonotype was observed many times. V usage is TRBV12-3 or TRBV12-4 and J usage is TRBJ2-5, with D possibly matching TRBD2 (5 bases). V was clipped by 0 bases and J by 7 bases, with 12 bases between them. The CDR3 totals 14 residues. The CDR3 DNA follows: TGTGCCAGCAGTTTAGCTGTGACTATGGGGACCCAGTACTTC. It translates to CASSLAVTMGTQYF.

This clonotype was detected ten times or more. The genes are TRBV30 and TRBJ2-5; no firm D call. V was cut by 0 bases and J by 0 bases, with 8 bases left in between. The CDR3 has 14 amino acids. Germline V gene data show CDR1 as GTSNPN and CDR2 as SVGIG (reference sequence). The CDR3, as DNA: TGTGCCTGGAGTGTAAGGTGGGACCAAGAGACCCAGTACTTC. It translates to CAWSVRWDQETQYF.